This entry concerns a single T cell receptor beta chain. This table comes from immunoSEQ multiplex PCR, and its TCRdb copy is limited to in-frame clones, with some not included. Of about 94,000 clones listed, 95% are singletons. This specimen belongs to a study of technical replicates of blood from several donors. V lost 3 bases to trimming and J lost 3 bases; unmatched junction nucleotides: 8. In germline, CDR1 is LNHDA, CDR2 SQIVND (reference sequence). This CDR3 is 16 amino acids long. The receptor's source is a human donor in good health. Input material: T cells isolated from PBMCs. This chain links TRBV19 with TRBJ2-3; 8 nucleotides line up with TRBD2. In nucleotides, the CDR3 is TGTGCCAGTAGTATTGGCGGGGGGCCGACGACAGATACGCAGTATTTT. Translated: CASSIGGGPTTDTQYF.